These 19 T cell receptor beta chains originate from one sample sequenced in a study of T-cell memory formation after mild COVID-19. Using its own MiXCR run on the 5' RACE reads, TCRdb lists one record per CDR3 protein. The sample has about 350,000 distinct CDR3 sequences, roughly an eighth seen once. The source material was PBMCs or a T cell subset sorted from them (not recorded which). The receptor source for this set is a man aged 18-30 years who had mild COVID-19 (a few samples of this study predate the infection). Cell type and time point are not known.

This clonotype was detected a few times. The genes are TRBV7-2 and TRBJ2-1, with 7 bases lining up with TRBD2. Losses at the gene ends were 4 bases for V and 4 bases for J; bases not matched to a gene: 1. Germline assignment: CDR1 SGHTA and CDR2 FQGNSA. This CDR3 region has 13 residues. The CDR3 bases are TGTGCCAGCAGCTGGGACTATTACAATGAGCAGTTCTTC. Translation gives CASSWDYYNEQFF. Full variable domain (remainder filled in from reference TRBV7-2 and TRBJ2-1): GAGVSQSPSNKVTEKGKDVELRCDPISGHTALYWYRQSLGQGLEFLIYFQGNSAPDKSGLPSDRFSAERTGGSVSTLTIQRTQQEDSAVYLCASSWDYYNEQFFGPGTRLTVL.

This clonotype was counted only a few times. The chain links TRBV7-2 to TRBJ2-7; D might be TRBD1 (5 bases). The CDR3 sequence is 14 residues long. Deletions cut 4 bases from V and 4 bases from J, with 14 bases between. Looked up from germline, CDR1 is SGHTA and CDR2 is FQGNSA. Here the CDR3 reads CASSSQSGKYEQYF. Written as DNA, the CDR3 is TGTGCCAGCAGCTCCCAATCAGGGAAATACGAGCAGTACTTC.

The rearrangement uses TRBV12-3 or TRBV12-4 and TRBJ1-5; D is undetermined. The ends were cut back, 3 bases at V and 9 bases at J, with 21 bases in the middle. The CDR3 is made up of 16 amino acids. CDR3 in DNA: TGTGCCAGCAGTTTGCGCTCAGGCCCACTTTCCTCGCCCCAGCATTTT. It is translated as CASSLRSGPLSSPQHF.

The V and J genes are TRBV4-3 and TRBJ1-3; D is ambiguous. The V gene lost 1 base and the J gene lost 0 bases, with 19 bases spanning the gap. Germline CDR1 reads LGHNA; CDR2 reads YSLEER. The CDR3 runs 19 residues. CDR3 region: CASSQGVQVVASSGNTIYF. CDR3 coding DNA: TGCGCCAGCAGCCAAGGGGTTCAGGTTGTGGCAAGCTCTGGAAACACCATATATTTT.

The chain is built from TRBV27 and TRBJ2-2; D assignment may be TRBD1 or TRBD2 (6 bases each). Germline V gene lookup returns CDR1 MNHEY and CDR2 SMNVEV (reference sequence). The germline V and J ends were trimmed by 1 base and 3 bases, with 9 bases remaining between them. The CDR3 has 15 residues. The CDR3 nucleotides read TGTGCCAGCAGTTTATTAGGGGGGTACACCGGGGAGCTGTTTTTT. The encoded protein is CASSLLGGYTGELFF.

This clonotype has just a few counts. V is TRBV7-9 and J is TRBJ1-2; D gene ambiguous. The ends were cut back, 5 bases at V and 4 bases at J, with 14 bases in the middle. Germline V gene lookup returns CDR1 SEHNR and CDR2 FQNEAQ (reference sequence). The CDR3 is 14 residues long. This CDR3 is CASSGEGEGYGYTF. The CDR3 bases are TGTGCCAGCAGCGGGGAGGGTGAAGGCTATGGCTACACCTTC.

In this sample, this clonotype turned up a few times. This sequence joins TRBV6-4 and TRBJ1-1; D gene uncertain. Germline V gene lookup returns CDR1 MRHNA and CDR2 SNTAGT. The CDR3 is made up of 14 amino acids. V was pared by 4 bases and J by 1 base, with 10 bases between. The chain's CDR3 is CASSGSPGNTEAFF. The DNA of the CDR3 is TGTGCCAGCAGTGGATCGCCGGGGAACACTGAAGCTTTCTTT.

J is TRBJ2-1 and V is TRBV5-1; TRBD2 aligns across 11 bases. In germline, CDR1 is SGHRS, CDR2 YFSETQ. The CDR3 contains 16 residues. Trimming took 0 bases from V and 9 from J; bases not matched to a gene: 8. DNA of the CDR3: TGCGCCAGCAGCTTGGGGCTAGCGGGGGGAAGGGGTGAGCAGTTCTTC. Residues: CASSLGLAGGRGEQFF.

This clonotype was counted a few times. The chain has TRBV3-1 and TRBJ2-4; tentatively, D is TRBD1 (5 bases). V was shortened by 4 bases and J by 0 bases, with 19 bases between the two germline ends. This CDR3 region has 18 residues. The V gene's germline CDR1 is LGHDT and CDR2 YNNKEL (reference sequence). This chain's CDR3 is CASSREWGKTGAKNIQYF. For the CDR3, the DNA is TGTGCCAGCAGCCGGGAATGGGGCAAAACAGGAGCCAAAAACATTCAGTACTTC.

The CDR3 is CASSSTGEVQPQHF. In nucleotides, the CDR3 is TGTGCCAGCAGTTCGACAGGGGAAGTTCAGCCCCAGCATTTT. This sequence joins TRBV6-2 or TRBV6-3 and TRBJ1-5; 8 positions match TRBD1. The CDR3 totals 14 residues. Germline values: CDR1 MNHEY, CDR2 SVGEGT. The V segment lost 4 bases and the J segment 6 bases; nucleotides outside the gene matches: 5.

This clonotype was picked up a small number of times. The rearrangement joins TRBV5-1 to TRBJ1-6; D is undetermined. Trimming removed 0 bases at V and 5 bases at J, with 15 bases between. Germline lookup yields CDR1 SGHRS and CDR2 YFSETQ. The CDR3 contains 17 residues. CDR3 nucleotides: TGCGCCAGCAGCTTGGGCCCCTCCGGAGGTGATAATTCACCCCTCCACTTT. Translated, it gives CASSLGPSGGDNSPLHF. The full variable domain, with the rest looked up from reference TRBV5-1 and TRBJ1-6, is KAGVTQTPRYLIKTRGQQVTLSCSPISGHRSVSWYQQTPGQGLQFLFEYFSETQRNKGNFPGRFSGRQFSNSRSEMNVSTLELGDSALYLCASSLGPSGGDNSPLHFGNGTRLTVT.

There are a few counts of this clonotype. The gene calls are TRBV6-4 and TRBJ1-5; D gene unclear. Trimming took 2 bases from V and 6 from J, leaving 14 bases between them. The CDR3 is 15 amino acids. CDR1 MRHNA and CDR2 SNTAGT come from the germline V gene. The CDR3 loop reads CASSDVPGNVQPQHF. The CDR3, as DNA: TGTGCCAGCAGTGACGTCCCGGGGAATGTTCAGCCCCAGCATTTT.

Many counts were recorded for this clonotype. The chain uses TRBV6-6 and TRBJ2-3; perhaps TRBD1 as D (6 bases). From germline, CDR1 is MNHNY and CDR2 SVGAGI (reference sequence). This CDR3 spans 14 amino acids. The V gene lost 0 bases and the J gene lost 7 bases, with 11 bases spanning the gap. The CDR3, as DNA: TGTGCCAGCAGTTACTCTTGGGACACCAATACGCAGTATTTT. Protein product: CASSYSWDTNTQYF.

DNA for the CDR3: TGCAGCGTTGCCTCCGGGACAGGGAATTCACCCCTCCACTTT. Protein: CSVASGTGNSPLHF. V is TRBV29-1 and J is TRBJ1-6; 9 bases map to TRBD1. V dropped 4 bases and J dropped 7; count of bases not matched to a gene: 5. The CDR3 runs 14 residues. Per germline, CDR1 SQVTM and CDR2 ANQGSEA.

This clonotype was seen ten or more times. The chain carries TRBV12-3 or TRBV12-4 and TRBJ1-1, with 7 nucleotides matching TRBD1. This CDR3 is 17 amino acids long. V shed 6 bases and J 0 bases; nucleotides not matched to a gene: 13. In nucleotides, the CDR3 is TGTGCCAGCAGATCCCAGGGGGTACTCCACCTGAACACTGAAGCTTTCTTT. Its protein is CASRSQGVLHLNTEAFF.

V usage is TRBV7-3 and J usage is TRBJ2-3; D may match TRBD1 or TRBD2 (5 bases each). The CDR3 length is 14 residues. Per germline, CDR1 SGHTA and CDR2 FQGTGA. Trimming took 2 bases from V and 6 from J, leaving 12 bases between them. The CDR3 DNA sequence: TGTGCCAGCAGCTTAGAGGGGAGCCGGGATACGCAGTATTTT. Translated: CASSLEGSRDTQYF.

This clonotype was recorded a few times. J is TRBJ1-1 and V is TRBV6-2 or TRBV6-3; 7 nucleotides match TRBD1. Per the germline V gene, CDR1 is MNHEY and CDR2 is SVGEGT. V lost 6 bases, J lost 1 base, and 11 bases stayed unmatched. This CDR3 has 16 amino acids. CDR3 coding DNA: TGTGCCAGCAGCCCTTACCCTTGGGACAGGAACACTGAAGCTTTCTTT. This encodes CASSPYPWDRNTEAFF.

This clonotype was seen repeatedly, ten times or more. The chain uses TRBV12-3 or TRBV12-4 and TRBJ2-7, with D unresolved. V shed 2 bases and J shed 0 bases, with 8 bases lying between them. The CDR3 length is 14 residues. The CDR3 DNA reads as TGTGCCAGCAGTTTACCCCCTAACTCCTACGAGCAGTACTTC. This translates into CASSLPPNSYEQYF.

The chain combines TRBV20-1 with TRBJ2-5; 7 positions match TRBD2. The CDR3 totals 12 residues. After removal of 2 bases from V and 5 bases from J, the junction contained 2 bases not matched to a gene. Germline V gene lookup returns CDR1 DFQATT and CDR2 SNEGSKA (reference sequence). Here the CDR3 DNA reads TGCAGTGCTAGAAAACTAGCGGAGACCCAGTACTTC. It encodes CSARKLAETQYF.